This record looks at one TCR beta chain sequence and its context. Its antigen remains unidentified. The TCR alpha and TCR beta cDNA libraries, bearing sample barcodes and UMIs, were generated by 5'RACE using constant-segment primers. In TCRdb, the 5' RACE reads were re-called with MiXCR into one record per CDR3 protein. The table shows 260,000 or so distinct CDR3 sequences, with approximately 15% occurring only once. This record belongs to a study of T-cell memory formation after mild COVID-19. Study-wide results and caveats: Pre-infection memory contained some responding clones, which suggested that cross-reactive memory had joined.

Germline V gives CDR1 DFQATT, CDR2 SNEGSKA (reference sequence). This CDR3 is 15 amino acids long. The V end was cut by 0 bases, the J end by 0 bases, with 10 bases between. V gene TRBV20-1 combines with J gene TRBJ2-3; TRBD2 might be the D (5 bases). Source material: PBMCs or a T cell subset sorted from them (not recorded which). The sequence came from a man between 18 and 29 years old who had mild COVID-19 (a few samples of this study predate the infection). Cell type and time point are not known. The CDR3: CSARDPDYSTDTQYF. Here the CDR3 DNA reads TGCAGTGCTAGAGATCCCGACTATAGCACAGATACGCAGTATTTT.